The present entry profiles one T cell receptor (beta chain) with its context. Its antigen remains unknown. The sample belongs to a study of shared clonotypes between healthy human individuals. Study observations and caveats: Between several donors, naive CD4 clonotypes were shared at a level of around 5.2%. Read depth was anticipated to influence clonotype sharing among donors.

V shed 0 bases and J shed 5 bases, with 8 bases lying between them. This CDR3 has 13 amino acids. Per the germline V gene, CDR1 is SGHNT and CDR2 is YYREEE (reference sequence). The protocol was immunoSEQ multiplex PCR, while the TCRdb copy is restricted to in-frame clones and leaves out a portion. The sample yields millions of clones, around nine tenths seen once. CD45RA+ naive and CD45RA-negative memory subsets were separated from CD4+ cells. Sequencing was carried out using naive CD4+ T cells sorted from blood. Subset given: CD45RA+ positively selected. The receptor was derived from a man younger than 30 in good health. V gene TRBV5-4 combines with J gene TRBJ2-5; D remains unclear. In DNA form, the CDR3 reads TGTGCCAGCAGCTTGGGGCAGGCGGAGACCCAGTACTTC. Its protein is CASSLGQAETQYF.